The present entry profiles one T cell receptor beta chain with its context. What it recognizes is unknown. The data originate from a study of T cell responses to AZD1222 COVID-19 vaccine. Whole-study results and caveats: Reportedly, close to half of spike-specific TCRs are directed against unmutated variant regions. Researchers report vaccine-associated CD4 TCRs spanning spike, with dominance at 160-218 and 743-854. Clonal diversity may have been underestimated, and the donors were mostly white British, with more females than males.

The CDR3 consists of 15 residues. V lost 9 bases, J lost 6 bases, and 24 bases lay in between. Per the germline V gene, CDR1 is SGHAT and CDR2 is FQNNGV. Pooled together were second doses at about 4 or about 12 weeks. Assay: immunoSEQ multiplex PCR; the TCRdb copy retains only in-frame clones and omits some. In the table there are 150,000 to 200,000 clones, around nine tenths of which are singletons. This clonotype originated in an adult who received the AZD1222 COVID-19 vaccine. The sequences come from peripheral blood, collected 28 days after the second AZD1222 dose. The chain links TRBV11-2 to TRBJ2-7, with TRBD1 as a possible D gene (6 bases). This CDR3 reads CASGDKSGITREQYF. For the CDR3, the DNA is TGTGCCAGTGGGGACAAGAGCGGCATTACCCGCGAGCAGTACTTC.